The present TCR beta chain was sequenced within a study of blood T cell repertoires in COVID-19. Turning to the study itself: Acute-phase and convalescent COVID-19 samples originated in the United States, Italy and Spain. In each case, the material was cDNA or gDNA derived from T cells, B-cell-depleted T cells, or PBMCs.

As handled by the study authors: Nucleated cell counts were estimated from reference gene primer amplification. Some clones are missing from TCRdb's copy, which holds only in-frame ones; the method was immunoSEQ multiplex PCR. V and J calls and clone size are given by that table; D and trimming were obtained from the DNA. The sample lists roughly 230,000 clones; over 90% were seen once. Enrolment of Seattle patients took place during active infection, and they were followed longitudinally. Germline V gives CDR1 SEHNR, CDR2 FQNEAQ (reference sequence). V was clipped by 5 bases and J by 5 bases; unmatched bases: 7. This CDR3 contains 14 residues.

The V and J genes are TRBV7-9 and TRBJ1-2, with 8 bases that match TRBD1. This TCR derives from a man aged 30 to 45 with COVID-19, enrolled during active disease. The sequencing sample was made of peripheral blood. CDR3 sequence (DNA): TGTGCCAGCAGCCCCGGGACAGGTCGATATGGCTACACCTTC. Residues: CASSPGTGRYGYTF.